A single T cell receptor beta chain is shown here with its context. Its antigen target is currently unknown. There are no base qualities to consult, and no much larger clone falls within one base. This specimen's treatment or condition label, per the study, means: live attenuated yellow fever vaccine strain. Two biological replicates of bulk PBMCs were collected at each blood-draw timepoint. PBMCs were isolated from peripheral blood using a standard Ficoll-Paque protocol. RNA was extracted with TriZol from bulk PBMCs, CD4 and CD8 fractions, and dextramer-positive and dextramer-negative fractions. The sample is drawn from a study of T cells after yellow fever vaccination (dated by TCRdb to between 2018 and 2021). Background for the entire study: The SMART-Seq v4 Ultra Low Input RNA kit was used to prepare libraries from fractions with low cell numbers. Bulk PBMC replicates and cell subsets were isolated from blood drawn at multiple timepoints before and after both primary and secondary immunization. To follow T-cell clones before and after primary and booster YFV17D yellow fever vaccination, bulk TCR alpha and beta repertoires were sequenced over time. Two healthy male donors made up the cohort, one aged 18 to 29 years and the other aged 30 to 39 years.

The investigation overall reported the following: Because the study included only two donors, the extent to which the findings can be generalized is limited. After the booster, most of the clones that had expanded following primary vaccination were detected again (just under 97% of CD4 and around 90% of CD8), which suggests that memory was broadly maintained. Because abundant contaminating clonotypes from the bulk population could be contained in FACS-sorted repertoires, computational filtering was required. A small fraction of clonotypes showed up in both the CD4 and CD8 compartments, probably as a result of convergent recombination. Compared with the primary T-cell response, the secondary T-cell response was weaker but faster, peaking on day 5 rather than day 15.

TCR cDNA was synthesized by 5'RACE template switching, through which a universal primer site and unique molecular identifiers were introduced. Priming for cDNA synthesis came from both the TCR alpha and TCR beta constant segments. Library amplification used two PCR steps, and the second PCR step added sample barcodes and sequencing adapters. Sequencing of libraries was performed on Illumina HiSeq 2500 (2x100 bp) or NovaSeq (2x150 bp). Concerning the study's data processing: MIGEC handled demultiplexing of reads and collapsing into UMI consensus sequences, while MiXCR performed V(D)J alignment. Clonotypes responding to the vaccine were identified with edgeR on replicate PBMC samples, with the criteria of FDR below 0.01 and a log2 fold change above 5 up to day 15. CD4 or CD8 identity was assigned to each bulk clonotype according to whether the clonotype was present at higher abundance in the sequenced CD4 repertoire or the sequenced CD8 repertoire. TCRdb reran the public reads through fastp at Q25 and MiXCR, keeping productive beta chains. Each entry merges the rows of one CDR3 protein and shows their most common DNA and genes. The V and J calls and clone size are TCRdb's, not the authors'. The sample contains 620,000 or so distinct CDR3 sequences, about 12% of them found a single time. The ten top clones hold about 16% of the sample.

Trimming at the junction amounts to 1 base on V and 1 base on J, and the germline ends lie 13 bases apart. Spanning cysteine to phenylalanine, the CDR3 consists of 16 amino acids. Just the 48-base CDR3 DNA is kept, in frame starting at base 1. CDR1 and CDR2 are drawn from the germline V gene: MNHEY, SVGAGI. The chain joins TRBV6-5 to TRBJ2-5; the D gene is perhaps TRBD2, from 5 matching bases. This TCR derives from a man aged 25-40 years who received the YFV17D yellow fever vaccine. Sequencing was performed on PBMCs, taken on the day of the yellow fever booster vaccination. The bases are TGTGCCAGCAGTTACTTCCGGGGAAGCATCCAAGAGACCCAGTACTTC. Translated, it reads CASSYFRGSIQETQYF.